This is a list of T cell receptor beta chains from one sample in a study of Graves' ophthalmopathy and Graves' hyperthyroidism. MiXCR was run by TCRdb on the multiplex PCR reads, yielding one entry per CDR3 protein. This sample carries roughly 300,000 distinct CDR3 sequences, roughly a sixth of them seen once, and the ten largest clones take 9% to 15%. The source material was peripheral blood. These TCRs come from an adult man with Graves' ophthalmopathy. CDR3s include the opening cysteine and the closing phenylalanine or tryptophan. A D gene is named only where the DNA matches it firmly. Clone size is shown for a subset of rows, as once, few, many or a class of expanded clone.

abundance	v_gene	len	d_gene	j_gene	CDR3aa	CDR3nt
many	TRBV9	15	NA	TRBJ2-2	CASSAKAGITGELFF	TGTGCCAGCAGCGCAAAAGCTGGAATCACCGGGGAGCTGTTTTTT
many	TRBV7-8	16	NA	TRBJ1-5	CASSPQGRQSNQPQHF	TGTGCCAGCAGCCCCCAGGGCCGGCAAAGCAATCAGCCCCAGCATTTT
NA	TRBV7-2	14	NA	TRBJ2-7	CASSPERLGYEQYF	TGTGCCAGCAGCCCAGAGCGACTAGGGTACGAGCAGTACTTC
many	TRBV30	16	NA	TRBJ2-4	CAWSEMVAGDRDIQYF	TGTGCCTGGAGTGAGATGGTGGCAGGGGATCGTGACATTCAGTACTTC
few	TRBV7-2	14	NA	TRBJ1-1	CASSLGDGGVEDFF	TGTGCCAGCAGCTTGGGGGACGGGGGCGTTGAAGATTTCTTT
many	TRBV27	18	TRBD1	TRBJ1-5	CASSAGTGGASSNQPQHF	TGTGCCAGCAGTGCCGGGACAGGGGGCGCAAGTAGCAATCAGCCCCAGCATTTT
many	TRBV19	15	NA	TRBJ2-4	CASSIGVGNKNIQYF	TGTGCCAGTAGTATTGGGGTCGGTAACAAAAACATTCAGTACTTC
NA	TRBV11-2	14	NA	TRBJ2-5	CASSLIRIQETQYF	TGTGCCAGCAGCTTAATACGGATCCAAGAGACCCAGTACTTC
many	TRBV28	15	NA	TRBJ2-7	CASSPTGTLDYEQYF	TGTGCCAGCAGTCCTACCGGGACACTGGACTACGAGCAGTACTTC
many	TRBV20-1	18	TRBD2	TRBJ2-5	CSARETLAGGFLQETQYF	TGCAGTGCTAGAGAGACACTAGCGGGGGGCTTCCTCCAAGAGACCCAGTACTTC
NA	TRBV28	15	TRBD1	TRBJ2-7	CASSSLSGTVYEQYF	TGTGCCAGCAGTTCCTTATCTGGGACAGTCTACGAGCAGTACTTC
many	TRBV6-2/TRBV6-3	15	NA	TRBJ2-7	CASSSLAFSSYEQYF	TGTGCCAGCAGTTCTCTAGCGTTCAGCTCCTACGAGCAGTACTTC
many	TRBV12-3/TRBV12-4	18	TRBD1	TRBJ2-7	CASSPRRLTGLKDYEQYF	TGTGCCAGCAGTCCGCGGCGACTGACAGGGTTGAAAGACTACGAGCAGTACTTC
many	TRBV11-2	14	NA	TRBJ2-1	CASSSPIGLDEQFF	TGTGCCAGCAGCTCACCGATAGGGCTGGATGAGCAGTTCTTC
many	TRBV19	18	TRBD1	TRBJ1-2	CASSIEPGQGAANYGYTF	TGTGCCAGTAGTATAGAGCCGGGACAGGGGGCTGCGAACTATGGCTACACCTTC
many	TRBV19	15	NA	TRBJ1-1	CASTPEKGWNTEAFF	TGTGCCAGTACACCAGAGAAGGGTTGGAACACTGAAGCTTTCTTT
few	TRBV5-5	16	NA	TRBJ2-2	CASSWGSGAATGELFF	TGTGCCAGCAGCTGGGGGTCCGGGGCTGCCACCGGGGAGCTGTTTTTT
many	TRBV7-3	15	TRBD1	TRBJ2-5	CASSFNQGAGETQYF	TGTGCCAGCAGCTTTAACCAGGGGGCCGGAGAGACCCAGTACTTC